This entry lists 11 T cell receptor beta chains sequenced from one sample in a study of post-analysis software for immune sequencing data. The study's findings and limits: Compared with controls, patients had more of roughly five TRBV segments, including TRBV5-6, TRBV5-1 and TRBV20-1.

Prepared TCR beta cDNA libraries contained unique molecular identifiers. TCRdb re-called the PCR reads through MiXCR, storing one row per CDR3 protein. The sample shows around 250,000 distinct CDR3 sequences, approximately 34% of them seen only once. For these receptors, no antigen is known. The sequenced material came from blood. The receptor set was obtained from a girl aged 10-17 years with multiple sclerosis.

About this clonotype: This may come from a read error, since a much larger clone is one base off. The chain recombines TRBV5-5 with TRBJ1-2; 7 bases map to TRBD1. This CDR3 comprises 13 residues. Germline V gives CDR1 SGHKS, CDR2 YYEKEE (reference sequence). With 4 bases clipped from V and 10 bases from J, the junction kept 10 bases outside the gene matches. CDR3 region: CASSRDREDDYTF. The CDR3 DNA follows: TGTGCCAGCAGCCGAGACAGGGAGGATGACTACACCTTC.

This clonotype showed up many times. This chain connects TRBV27 to TRBJ1-1; D not resolved. The germline V and J ends were trimmed by 10 bases and 10 bases, with 16 bases remaining between them. In germline, CDR1 is MNHEY, CDR2 SMNVEV (reference sequence). CDR3 length: 11 residues. The CDR3 DNA follows: TGTGCCACCGCCGTCGGAGTTCTAGCTTTCTTT. Its protein is CATAVGVLAFF.

J is TRBJ1-5 and V is TRBV5-1, with TRBD1 identical over 10 bases. This CDR3 is built from 15 residues. Trimming cost V 3 bases and J 5 bases; bases outside gene matches: 5. Germline assignment: CDR1 SGHRS and CDR2 YFSETQ. For the CDR3, the DNA is TGCGCCAGCAGCTACGGGGACAGGGGAGATCAGCCCCAGCATTTT. Translating it yields CASSYGDRGDQPQHF.

This clonotype was seen a few times. The rearrangement uses TRBV12-3 or TRBV12-4 and TRBJ2-3, with D maybe TRBD2 (5 bases). CDR3 length: 17 amino acids. Trimming shortened V by 5 bases and J by 3 bases, and 21 bases separated the two germline ends. The chain's CDR3 is CASSPNLALSETDTQYF. The CDR3 nucleotides read TGTGCCAGCAGTCCAAATCTAGCTCTATCCGAGACAGATACGCAGTATTTT.

The table lists this clonotype with many counts. The chain employs TRBV11-2 and TRBJ2-3, with D perhaps TRBD1 (6 bases). The CDR3 is made up of 14 amino acids. CDR1 SGHAT and CDR2 FQNNGV come from the germline V gene. Trimming shortened V by 1 base and J by 4 bases, and 9 bases separated the two germline ends. This chain's CDR3 is CASSLVGGPDTQYF. CDR3 nucleotides: TGTGCCAGCAGCTTAGTAGGGGGTCCAGATACGCAGTATTTT. The full variable domain, with the rest looked up from reference TRBV11-2 and TRBJ2-3, is EAGVAQSPRYKIIEKRQSVAFWCNPISGHATLYWYQQILGQGPKLLIQFQNNGVVDDSQLPKDRFSAERLKGVDSTLKIQPAKLEDSAVYLCASSLVGGPDTQYFGPGTRLTVL.

The sample holds many counts of this clonotype. The chain has TRBV7-2 and TRBJ2-5, with D tentatively TRBD2 (5 bases). V was trimmed by 5 bases and J by 1 base, leaving 14 bases between them. The CDR3 sequence is 15 residues long. Germline CDR1 SGHTA, CDR2 FQGNSA. This CDR3 reads CASSVGGSGQETQYF. In DNA, the CDR3 is TGTGCCAGCAGCGTGGGTGGGAGCGGCCAAGAGACCCAGTACTTC.

This clonotype was counted many times. The chain combines TRBV5-1 with TRBJ2-5; D is unclear. There are 12 residues in the CDR3. CDR1 SGHRS and CDR2 YFSETQ come from the germline V gene. V was cut by 3 bases and J by 5 bases, with 8 bases left in between. This CDR3 is CASSSLDETQYF. The CDR3, as DNA: TGCGCCAGCAGCTCCCTGGACGAGACCCAGTACTTC.

This clonotype came up many times. The V and J genes are TRBV9 and TRBJ1-2, with 7 bases that match TRBD1. Germline lookup yields CDR1 SGDLS and CDR2 YYNGEE. V shed 2 bases, J shed 3 bases, and the junction held 1 base outside the gene matches. This CDR3 comprises 13 residues. CDR3 coding DNA: TGTGCCAGCAGCGTGCAGGGGGACTATGGCTACACCTTC. Translation: CASSVQGDYGYTF.

The chain links TRBV7-2 to TRBJ1-1; D not certain. The length of the CDR3 is 15 residues. Looked up from germline, CDR1 is SGHTA and CDR2 is FQGNSA. The V gene lost 1 base and the J gene lost 4 bases, with 13 bases spanning the gap. The CDR3 DNA reads as TGTGCCAGCAGCTTAGTGGGTTGGGGTCTCACTGAAGCTTTCTTT. Translation gives CASSLVGWGLTEAFF. Drawing the rest from reference TRBV7-2 and TRBJ1-1, the complete variable domain is GAGVSQSPSNKVTEKGKDVELRCDPISGHTALYWYRQSLGQGLEFLIYFQGNSAPDKSGLPSDRFSAERTGGSVSTLTIQRTQQEDSAVYLCASSLVGWGLTEAFFGQGTRLTVV.

This clonotype was seen ten or more times. The chain is built from TRBV3-1 and TRBJ2-1; D call uncertain. The germline V gene encodes CDR1 LGHDT and CDR2 YNNKEL (reference sequence). The CDR3 has 17 residues. V lost 1 base and J 5 bases, leaving 18 bases between the germline ends. The CDR3 loop reads CASSQGPTPPDNNEQFF. DNA of the CDR3: TGTGCCAGCAGCCAAGGACCCACACCTCCGGATAACAATGAGCAGTTCTTC.

The chain uses TRBV27 and TRBJ2-1, with 8 bases fitting TRBD1. Trimming took 6 bases from V and 7 from J; bases not matched to a gene: 11. Germline assignment: CDR1 MNHEY and CDR2 SMNVEV (reference sequence). This CDR3 contains 15 residues. The DNA for the CDR3 is TGTGCCAGCAGACAAACCGGGACAGGTGGAAATGAGCAGTTCTTC. It yields the protein CASRQTGTGGNEQFF.